This TCR beta chain was found in a study of response to subunit inactivated influenza vaccine. This clonotype was observed a handful of times. The CDR3 length is 16 residues. Germline CDR1 and CDR2: SGHVS and FNYEAQ. V gave up 1 base and J gave up 6 bases; unmatched junction bases: 8. Each CDR3 protein gets one entry after TCRdb re-called the RT-PCR reads with MiXCR. The sample lists some 150,000 distinct CDR3 sequences, roughly 12% occurring once. These data also formed part of another study, on T cells expressing NK-cell markers. From that report: 5'RACE template switching with UMIs produced the TCR beta cDNA. It was from sorted CD3+CD56+NKG2C+, CD3+CD56+NKG2C- and CD3+CD56-NKG2C+ T cells that TCR beta repertoires came. Eight donors were sequenced, of whom seven were HCMV-seropositive, while the remaining one was HCMV-seronegative. A range of about 1.0-7.0% of CD8+ T cells consisted of dominant NKG2C+ clonotypes in six donors.

The chain employs TRBV7-6 and TRBJ2-7; 11 bases map to TRBD2. The receptor's source is a man aged 50 or older who received an inactivated influenza vaccine. Sample: CD8+ T cells sorted from PBMCs, taken about 11 days after vaccination. CDR3 amino acids: CASSLDLAGGVSEQYF. CDR3 in DNA: TGTGCCAGCAGCTTAGATTTAGCGGGAGGGGTGTCCGAGCAGTACTTC.